The 9 T cell receptor beta chains below were found in one sample sequenced in a study of T-cell memory formation after mild COVID-19. TCRdb analysed the 5' RACE reads with MiXCR anew, one entry per CDR3 protein. The sample lists around 200,000 distinct CDR3 sequences; more than 25% were seen once. The sample was PBMCs or a T cell subset sorted from them (not recorded which). The source is an adult woman who had mild COVID-19 (a few samples of this study predate the infection). Cell type and time point are not known.

The chain employs TRBV7-6 and TRBJ1-1; D possibly corresponds to TRBD1 (5 bases). CDR1 is SGHVS and CDR2 is FNYEAQ in the germline V gene. The germline V and J ends were trimmed by 5 bases and 3 bases, with 13 bases remaining between them. This CDR3 comprises 14 residues. CDR3 sequence: CASSPTGMDTEAFF. DNA for the CDR3: TGTGCCAGCAGCCCCACAGGAATGGACACTGAAGCTTTCTTT. Based on the CDR3 plus reference TRBV7-6 and TRBJ1-1, the full variable domain is GAGVSQSPRYKVTKRGQDVALRCDPISGHVSLYWYRQALGQGPEFLTYFNYEAQQDKSGLPNDRFSAERPEGSISTLTIQRTEQRDSAMYRCASSPTGMDTEAFFGQGTRLTVV.

The chain joins TRBV18 to TRBJ1-5; the D is unclear. From germline, CDR1 is KGHSH and CDR2 LQKENI. Trimming pared 2 bases from V and 2 bases from J, leaving 7 bases between. The CDR3 has 14 amino acids. The CDR3 here is CASSPAAGNQPQHF. As DNA, the CDR3 is TGTGCCAGCTCACCAGCGGCAGGCAATCAGCCCCAGCATTTT. The full variable domain, with the rest looked up from reference TRBV18 and TRBJ1-5, is NAGVMQNPRHLVRRRGQEARLRCSPMKGHSHVYWYRQLPEEGLKFMVYLQKENIIDESGMPKERFSAEFPKEGPSILRIQQVVRGDSAAYFCASSPAAGNQPQHFGDGTRLSIL.

This clonotype has more than one count but fewer than ten. The chain employs TRBV12-3 or TRBV12-4 and TRBJ2-1, with 9 bases fitting TRBD2. Losses at the gene ends were 8 bases for V and 0 bases for J; bases not matched to a gene: 2. This CDR3 has 14 residues. The CDR3 protein is CASAGGSSYNEQFF. CDR3 DNA sequence: TGTGCCAGCGCGGGGGGGAGCTCCTACAATGAGCAGTTCTTC.

The rearrangement joins TRBV6-5 to TRBJ2-1; D gene uncertain. Trimming removed 8 bases from V and 6 bases from J, with 11 bases in between. CDR1 and CDR2 from the germline V gene are MNHEY and SVGAGI. This CDR3 is 12 amino acids long. CDR3 bases: TGTGCCAGCCTAGGTCTTCGCAATGAGCAGTTCTTC. This translates into CASLGLRNEQFF.

This clonotype was observed a few times. The chain recombines TRBV5-1 with TRBJ2-7, with TRBD2 matching 8 bases. V was pared by 1 base and J by 3 bases, with 3 bases of the junction left unmatched. This CDR3 has 14 residues. Germline CDR1 reads SGHRS; CDR2 reads YFSETQ. The chain's CDR3 is CASSLFRGGYEQYF. The CDR3 DNA reads as TGCGCCAGCAGCTTGTTCCGGGGGGGCTACGAGCAGTACTTC.

The sample holds a few counts of this clonotype. The chain employs TRBV7-6 and TRBJ2-5; weak D call: TRBD2 (7 bases). The CDR3 spans 16 residues. The germline gives CDR1 SGHVS, CDR2 FNYEAQ. The V end was cut by 5 bases, the J end by 1 base, with 17 bases between. This CDR3 reads CASSARGGGLQETQYF. The CDR3 DNA reads as TGTGCCAGCAGCGCGCGGGGCGGGGGCCTCCAAGAGACCCAGTACTTC.

The chain employs TRBV4-2 and TRBJ2-2; D is undetermined. In germline, CDR1 is LGHNA, CDR2 YNFKEQ. Trimming took off 0 bases at V and 2 bases at J, with 7 bases between the two ends. The CDR3 totals 15 residues. CDR3 DNA sequence: TGTGCCAGCAGCCAAGACCCCGATAACACCGGGGAGCTGTTTTTT. This codes for CASSQDPDNTGELFF.

This chain uses TRBV30 with TRBJ1-6; 12 nucleotides match TRBD1. CDR3 length: 17 amino acids. V was pared by 3 bases and J by 7 bases, with 10 bases of the junction left unmatched. Germline V gene sequence: CDR1 GTSNPN, CDR2 SVGIG (reference sequence). In nucleotides, the CDR3 is TGTGCCTGGAGCCTTGATTTTGGGACAGGGGGCAATTCACCCCTCCACTTT. Translation: CAWSLDFGTGGNSPLHF. The variable domain in full, with the rest retrieved from reference TRBV30 and TRBJ1-6, is SQTIHQWPATLVQPVGSPLSLECTVEGTSNPNLYWYRQAAGRGLQLLFYSVGIGQISSEVPQNLSASRPQDRQFILSSKKLLLSDSGFYLCAWSLDFGTGGNSPLHFGNGTRLTVT.

This clonotype was counted ten times or more. The chain links TRBV20-1 to TRBJ1-1; 7 bases line up with TRBD1. V gave up 5 bases and J gave up 2 bases; unmatched junction bases: 8. CDR3 size: 14 residues. The germline gives CDR1 DFQATT, CDR2 SNEGSKA (reference sequence). The CDR3 loop reads CSALPGQPNTEAFF. For the CDR3, the DNA is TGCAGTGCTTTACCGGGACAGCCTAACACTGAAGCTTTCTTT.